These 20 T cell receptor beta chains originate from one sample sequenced in a study of blood T cell repertoires in COVID-19. Assay used: immunoSEQ multiplex PCR; TCRdb lists only in-frame clones, some missing. The sample holds about 210,000 clones; under 90% are singletons and the top ten take over 9.5%. What was sequenced was peripheral blood. Every receptor here comes from a woman of 80 years or more with COVID-19, enrolled during active disease.

The chain recombines TRBV7-6 with TRBJ2-6; no firm D call. The germline V gene encodes CDR1 SGHVS and CDR2 FNYEAQ. This CDR3 has 16 residues. V lost 1 base and J 0 bases, leaving 7 bases between the germline ends. The CDR3 nucleotides read TGTGCCAGCAGCTTAGATACAGCCTCTGGGGCCAACGTCCTGACTTTC. Translated: CASSLDTASGANVLTF.

The J gene is TRBJ2-7, the V gene TRBV3-1 (or the pseudogene TRBV3-2), with 10 nucleotides matching TRBD2. Trimming removed 5 bases from V and 2 bases from J; junction bases left unmatched: 6. CDR1 LGHDT and CDR2 YNNKEL come from the germline V gene (reference sequence). This CDR3 has 15 residues. This CDR3 is CASSSTSGVAYEQYF. The CDR3 bases are TGTGCCAGCAGCAGTACTAGCGGGGTCGCCTACGAGCAGTACTTC.

The chain uses TRBV6-5 and TRBJ1-5, with D possibly matching TRBD1 (5 bases). V gave up 4 bases and J gave up 6 bases, with 10 bases separating them. This CDR3 has 13 amino acids. Germline CDR1 reads MNHEY; CDR2 reads SVGAGI. CDR3: CASSWRDGQPQHF. In DNA form, the CDR3 reads TGTGCCAGCAGTTGGAGGGACGGTCAGCCCCAGCATTTT.

The chain is built from TRBV24-1 and TRBJ2-5; 9 positions match TRBD2. This CDR3 has 14 amino acids. The V gene end was trimmed by 7 bases and the J gene end by 1 base; junction bases not matched to a gene: 3. CDR1 is KGHDR and CDR2 is SFDVKD in the germline V gene. In nucleotides, the CDR3 is TGTGCCACCAGGGGAGCGGGGGGCCAAGAGACCCAGTACTTC. This encodes CATRGAGGQETQYF.

This clone was recorded a few times. V and J are TRBV5-4 and TRBJ2-5; 9 bases fit TRBD2. CDR1 is SGHNT and CDR2 is YYREEE in the germline V gene (reference sequence). With V trimmed by 3 bases and J by 5 bases, 5 bases remained unmatched. CDR3 length: 14 residues. The CDR3 is CASSSFLAGETQYF. Written as DNA, the CDR3 is TGTGCCAGCAGCTCCTTTCTAGCGGGGGAGACCCAGTACTTC.

This clone was observed once. This chain connects TRBV20-1 to TRBJ2-5; 11 bases are shared with TRBD2. The CDR3 length is 17 residues. Germline loops: CDR1 DFQATT, CDR2 SNEGSKA (reference sequence). With 3 bases clipped from V and 4 bases from J, the junction kept 13 bases outside the gene matches. The CDR3 reads CSASRASGGSGIETQYF. DNA for the CDR3: TGCAGTGCTAGTAGGGCTAGCGGGGGGTCGGGGATAGAGACCCAGTACTTC.

This clone showed up just a few times. V gene TRBV24-1 combines with J gene TRBJ2-7; TRBD1 matches 7 bases. The length of the CDR3 is 17 residues. Germline V gene data show CDR1 as KGHDR and CDR2 as SFDVKD. The V and J ends lost 3 bases and 2 bases, in that order; junction bases with no gene match: 12. The CDR3: CATSDLIVGTVTYEQYV. CDR3 nucleotide sequence: TGTGCCACCAGTGATCTCATAGTGGGGACAGTCACCTACGAGCAGTACGTC.

The V call is TRBV3-1 (or the pseudogene TRBV3-2), the J call TRBJ2-7; a possible D gene is TRBD1 (5 bases). This CDR3 spans 13 amino acids. Looked up from germline, CDR1 is LGHDT and CDR2 is YNNKEL (reference sequence). Trimming shortened V by 4 bases and J by 6 bases, and 13 bases separated the two germline ends. CDR3 sequence reads: CASSPKWGGEQYV. The CDR3, as DNA: TGTGCCAGCAGCCCTAAGTGGGGCGGCGAGCAGTACGTC.

The chain couples TRBV9 to TRBJ1-5, with 8 bases aligning to TRBD1. Per the germline V gene, CDR1 is SGDLS and CDR2 is YYNGEE. The CDR3 has 13 amino acids. Trimming at V came to 4 bases and at J to 6 bases, leaving 3 bases not matched to a gene. The CDR3: CASSMTGAQPQHF. Here the CDR3 DNA reads TGTGCCAGCAGCATGACAGGGGCTCAGCCCCAGCATTTT.

J is TRBJ1-6 and V is TRBV3-1 (or the pseudogene TRBV3-2), with a weak D call TRBD1 (6 bases). This CDR3 region has 14 residues. The V end was cut by 0 bases, the J end by 7 bases, with 7 bases between. Germline-derived CDR1 and CDR2 are LGHDT and YNNKEL (reference sequence). CDR3 sequence: CASSQEQGNSPLHF. The CDR3 region has the DNA TGTGCCAGCAGCCAAGAACAGGGCAATTCACCCCTCCACTTT.

This clone has just a few counts. The chain is built from TRBV28 and TRBJ2-3; 8 bases match TRBD1. Germline V gene sequence: CDR1 MDHEN, CDR2 SYDVKM. The CDR3 is 16 residues long. The trim removed 4 bases at V and 4 bases at J, leaving 10 bases unmatched. The CDR3: CASSWTGKSSADTQYF. The CDR3 nucleotides read TGTGCCAGCAGTTGGACAGGGAAATCGAGCGCAGATACGCAGTATTTT.

This clone was found a few times. This chain connects TRBV28 to TRBJ2-7; 7 positions match TRBD1. The CDR3 runs 13 residues. The germline gives CDR1 MDHEN, CDR2 SYDVKM. With 6 bases clipped from V and 3 bases from J, the junction kept 5 bases outside the gene matches. CDR3 in amino acids: CASSSTGLYEQYV. CDR3 coding DNA: TGTGCCAGCAGCTCGACAGGGCTCTACGAGCAGTACGTC.

The chain recombines TRBV3-1 (or the pseudogene TRBV3-2) with TRBJ2-7, with D uncertain. CDR1 and CDR2 (germline): LGHDT, YNNKEL (reference sequence). CDR3 length: 14 amino acids. V dropped 4 bases and J dropped 0 bases, with 10 bases sitting between them. CDR3 sequence (DNA): TGTGCCAGCAGCCCTTCGCAGGACTCCTACGAGCAGTACTTC. Protein product: CASSPSQDSYEQYF.

The CDR3 spells CASSQGGGGQANYGYTF. CDR3 DNA: TGTGCCAGCAGCCAAGGGGGAGGGGGACAAGCTAACTATGGCTACACCTTC. The chain is built from TRBV4-2 and TRBJ1-2, with D possibly matching TRBD1 (6 bases). CDR1 and CDR2 from the germline V gene are LGHNA and YNFKEQ. The CDR3 totals 17 residues. The ends were cut back, 1 base at V and 0 bases at J, with 15 bases in the middle.

The rearrangement joins TRBV24-1 to TRBJ2-1, with a tentative D call TRBD1 (6 bases). CDR3 size: 14 residues. V dropped 8 bases and J dropped 7 bases, with 17 bases sitting between them. Germline V gene lookup returns CDR1 KGHDR and CDR2 SFDVKD. The CDR3 DNA reads TGTGCCACCACTCCTTCCGGGACATCTAATGAGCAGTTCTTC. It yields the protein CATTPSGTSNEQFF.

J is TRBJ1-4 and V is TRBV18, with D possibly being TRBD1 (6 bases). The CDR3 contains 16 residues. The germline CDR1 and CDR2 sequences are KGHSH and LQKENI. The V end was cut by 6 bases, the J end by 2 bases, with 16 bases between. CDR3 DNA sequence: TGTGCCAGCTCTTCACAGGGACCCTCGACTAATGAAAAACTGTTTTTT. Amino acid sequence: CASSSQGPSTNEKLFF.

The V call is TRBV9, the J call TRBJ2-3; the match to TRBD1 covers 7 bases. The CDR3 totals 15 residues. CDR1 is SGDLS and CDR2 is YYNGEE in the germline V gene. V lost 2 bases to trimming and J lost 1 base; unmatched junction nucleotides: 4. As DNA, the CDR3 is TGTGCCAGCAGCGTTGACAGGGTAGGCACAGATACGCAGTATTTT. This sequence encodes CASSVDRVGTDTQYF. The variable domain in full, completed from reference TRBV9 and TRBJ2-3, reads DSGVTQTPKHLITATGQRVTLRCSPRSGDLSVYWYQQSLDQGLQFLIQYYNGEERAKGNILERFSAQQFPDLHSELNLSSLELGDSALYFCASSVDRVGTDTQYFGPGTRLTVL.

The chain couples TRBV28 to TRBJ1-2; no clear D. Germline-derived CDR1 and CDR2 are MDHEN and SYDVKM. The V and J ends lost 2 bases and 4 bases respectively, with 8 bases between them. The CDR3 runs 13 residues. Here the CDR3 DNA reads TGTGCCAGCAGTTTAAAGAGGCTCTATGGCTACACCTTC. Translation: CASSLKRLYGYTF.

This chain connects TRBV5-1 to TRBJ2-5; 8 bases align to TRBD2. V shed 3 bases, J shed 0 bases, and the junction held 10 bases outside the gene matches. The CDR3 contains 17 residues. Germline CDR1 and CDR2: SGHRS and YFSETQ. CDR3 sequence (DNA): TGCGCCAGCAGCTCAACTAGGGGACTAGAGTACCAAGAGACCCAGTACTTC. It codes for CASSSTRGLEYQETQYF.

The V and J genes are TRBV7-8 and TRBJ2-5; perhaps TRBD1 as D (5 bases). Looked up from germline, CDR1 is SGHVS and CDR2 is FQNEAQ. The CDR3 is 13 amino acids. The V end was cut by 1 base, the J end by 5 bases, with 8 bases between. The CDR3, as DNA: TGTGCCAGCAGCTTAGACAGGTCGGAGACCCAGTACTTC. Protein: CASSLDRSETQYF.